Listed below are T cell receptor beta chains from one sample, sequenced in a study of radiation and T cells in renal cell carcinoma. Produced via immunoSEQ multiplex PCR; TCRdb's table is partial and in-frame only. The data hold 120,000 or so clones, with 65% to 85% observed a single time. The sample was blood, taken from a patient whose treatment included radiotherapy and nephrectomy. The origin of the receptors is a man aged 50-60 years with renal cell carcinoma. CDR3s include the opening cysteine and the closing phenylalanine or tryptophan. D genes are given only for firm matches. Not all rows give a size; the values are once, few, many and, for expanded clones, a class.

-	-	TRBV10-1	TRBJ1-4	CARTEHHATNEKLFF	TGCGCTAGGACAGAGCATCATGCAACTAATGAAAAACTGTTTTTT
-	-	TRBV18	TRBJ1-5	CASSPQERGNQPQHF	TGTGCCAGCTCACCCCAGGAGCGGGGCAATCAGCCCCAGCATTTT
-	few	TRBV5-1	TRBJ2-6	CASSLGPSGANVLTF	TGCGCCAGCAGCTTGGGACCGTCTGGGGCCAACGTCCTGACTTTC
TRBD1	-	TRBV18	TRBJ1-1	CASSPQDRGHTEAFF	TGTGCCAGCTCACCACAAGACAGGGGGCACACTGAAGCTTTCTTT
TRBD1	few	TRBV10-3	TRBJ1-1	CAISDSMWQGDTEAFF	TGTGCCATCAGTGATTCAATGTGGCAGGGGGACACTGAAGCTTTCTTT
-	-	TRBV4-2	TRBJ1-4	CASSQNTRATNEKLFF	TGTGCCAGCAGCCAAAATACACGCGCAACTAATGAAAAACTGTTTTTT
-	-	TRBV5-1	TRBJ2-2	CASSLGQDTGELFF	TGCGCCAGCAGCTTGGGACAGGATACCGGGGAGCTGTTTTTT
-	-	TRBV10-3	TRBJ1-2	CTISEWDYGYTF	TGTACCATCAGTGAGTGGGACTATGGCTACACCTTC
TRBD1	-	TRBV5-8	TRBJ2-3	CASSAQGAGTDTQYF	TGTGCCAGCAGCGCTCAGGGGGCCGGCACAGATACGCAGTATTTT
TRBD2	-	TRBV6-6	TRBJ2-7	CASSYSTSGGWEQYF	TGTGCCAGCAGTTACTCGACTAGCGGGGGCTGGGAGCAGTACTTC
TRBD1	-	TRBV9	TRBJ1-4	CASSVAGGREKLFF	TGTGCCAGCAGCGTAGCAGGGGGTAGAGAAAAACTGTTTTTT
-	-	TRBV6-6	TRBJ1-1	CASSSVNTEAFF	TGTGCCAGCAGTAGTGTGAACACTGAAGCTTTCTTT
-	-	TRBV1	TRBJ2-7	CTSSQSPTPYEQYF	TGCACCAGCAGCCAATCCCCGACCCCCTACGAGCAGTACTTC
-	-	TRBV5-1	TRBJ2-2	CASSSDRHDTGELFF	TGCGCCAGCAGCTCAGACAGACACGACACCGGGGAGCTGTTTTTT
-	-	TRBV27	TRBJ2-2	CASTPPGADSFGGTGELFF	TGTGCCAGCACTCCCCCGGGCGCCGATTCATTCGGGGGCACCGGGGAGCTGTTTTTT
-	-	TRBV6-1	TRBJ1-5	CASSAAGVVYSNQPQHF	TGTGCCAGCAGTGCGGCAGGGGTCGTGTATAGCAATCAGCCCCAGCATTTT
TRBD1	-	TRBV7-9	TRBJ1-2	CASSSTSGTGPIQYGYTF	TGTGCCAGCAGCTCGACCTCCGGGACAGGGCCCATCCAGTATGGCTACACCTTC
-	once	TRBV27	TRBJ2-3	CASSLSWGSTDTQYF	TGTGCCAGCAGTTTATCGTGGGGGAGCACAGATACGCAGTATTTT
-	-	TRBV7-2	TRBJ1-2	CASSLGANGGYTF	TGTGCCAGCAGCTTAGGGGCGAATGGTGGCTACACCTTC
-	-	TRBV5-4	TRBJ2-3	CASSADGSSTDTQYF	TGTGCCAGCAGCGCTGACGGATCTAGCACAGATACGCAGTATTTT
TRBD1	-	TRBV5-1	TRBJ2-4	CASSPASAFPMTGSAKNIQYF	TGCGCCAGCAGTCCGGCCTCAGCATTCCCGATGACAGGGTCGGCCAAAAACATTCAGTACTTC
-	few	TRBV6-4	TRBJ1-2	CASSDASGGEGGYTF	TGTGCCAGCAGTGACGCCTCCGGGGGTGAGGGAGGCTACACCTTC
TRBD1	-	TRBV9	TRBJ2-5	CASSEGGQGRPETQYF	TGTGCCAGCAGCGAGGGGGGACAGGGGCGGCCAGAGACCCAGTACTTC
TRBD1	-	TRBV4-2	TRBJ2-6	CASSQTQPRTGFTLSGANVLTF	TGTGCCAGCAGCCAAACACAACCCCGGACAGGCTTTACTTTGTCTGGGGCCAACGTCCTGACTTTC
TRBD1	-	TRBV2	TRBJ1-5	CASSHLRTGTGLNQPQHF	TGTGCCAGCAGCCATTTACGGACGGGGACAGGACTCAATCAGCCCCAGCATTTT
-	-	TRBV9	TRBJ2-7	CASSVAPGRDTYEQYF	TGTGCCAGCAGCGTAGCCCCCGGGCGGGACACCTACGAGCAGTACTTC
TRBD1	-	TRBV28	TRBJ1-3	CASTTRTGWGNTIYF	TGTGCCAGCACCACCCGGACAGGGTGGGGAAACACCATATATTTT
TRBD1	-	TRBV10-3	TRBJ1-3	CAISGGQALSGNTIYF	TGTGCCATCAGCGGGGGACAGGCCCTGTCTGGAAACACCATATATTTT
TRBD1	-	TRBV19	TRBJ1-2	CASSEGQSSHGYTF	TGTGCCAGTAGTGAGGGACAGTCCTCCCATGGCTACACCTTC
TRBD2	-	TRBV5-1	TRBJ2-3	CASSWRSGGVADTQYF	TGCGCCAGCAGCTGGCGGAGCGGGGGTGTGGCAGATACGCAGTATTTT
TRBD2	-	TRBV10-1	TRBJ2-1	CASSRTSGRASYNEQFF	TGCGCCAGCAGCAGGACTAGCGGGCGCGCCTCCTACAATGAGCAGTTCTTC
-	-	TRBV6-1	TRBJ1-5	CASRPSNQPQHF	TGTGCCAGCAGGCCGAGCAATCAGCCCCAGCATTTT
-	few	TRBV27	TRBJ1-1	CASSGWTDQNTEAFF	TGTGCCAGCAGTGGATGGACAGACCAGAACACTGAAGCTTTCTTT
TRBD1	-	TRBV7-2	TRBJ2-3	CAIRDRATDTQYF	TGTGCCATAAGGGACAGGGCCACAGATACGCAGTATTTT
-	-	TRBV12-2	TRBJ2-7	CASRLGTGENHEQYF	TGTGCAAGTCGCCTTGGGACAGGGGAAAATCACGAGCAGTACTTC
-	-	TRBV19	TRBJ1-1	CASSMRTEAFF	TGTGCCAGTAGTATGCGAACTGAAGCTTTCTTT
TRBD1	medium-sized	TRBV19	TRBJ1-6	CASSRWDSNSPLHF	TGTGCCAGTAGTCGTTGGGACAGTAATTCACCCCTCCACTTT
-	-	TRBV9	TRBJ2-1	CASSVAGNYNEQFF	TGTGCCAGCAGCGTAGCAGGGAACTACAATGAGCAGTTCTTC
TRBD2	-	TRBV14	TRBJ2-3	CASSQRLADTDTQYF	TGTGCCAGCAGCCAGCGGCTAGCGGACACAGATACGCAGTATTTT
-	once	TRBV5-1	TRBJ1-4	CASSSGTETNEKLFF	TGCGCCAGCAGCTCGGGGACGGAAACTAATGAAAAACTGTTTTTT
-	-	TRBV15	TRBJ2-3	CATSRGGADTQYF	TGTGCCACCAGCAGAGGGGGCGCAGATACGCAGTATTTT
-	-	TRBV29-1	TRBJ1-1	CSVLRGSEAFF	TGCAGCGTTCTCAGGGGTTCTGAAGCTTTCTTT
-	-	TRBV28	TRBJ1-1	CASSDPGQNTEAFF	TGTGCCAGCAGTGATCCGGGACAGAACACTGAAGCTTTCTTT
-	-	TRBV2	TRBJ2-7	CASSYSGERREQYF	TGTGCCAGCAGTTACTCAGGGGAAAGGCGCGAGCAGTACTTC
-	-	TRBV5-1	TRBJ2-2	CASSTRDSGELFF	TGCGCCAGCAGCACCAGGGATTCCGGGGAGCTGTTTTTT
-	few	TRBV7-2	TRBJ2-5	CASTRGSGQETQYF	TGTGCCAGCACCCGGGGTAGCGGTCAAGAGACCCAGTACTTC
-	few	TRBV6-5	TRBJ1-3	CASKAGVPGNTIYF	TGTGCCAGCAAGGCAGGGGTGCCAGGAAACACCATATATTTT
-	-	TRBV29-1	TRBJ1-1	CSVDQGGTEAFF	TGCAGCGTCGATCAGGGAGGAACTGAAGCTTTCTTT
-	-	TRBV5-1	TRBJ2-7	CASSWGTYEQYF	TGCGCCAGCAGTTGGGGGACCTACGAGCAGTACTTC
TRBD1	-	TRBV4-3	TRBJ2-3	CASSQEGQVSSTDTQYF	TGCGCCAGCAGCCAAGAAGGACAGGTCTCTAGCACAGATACGCAGTATTTT
-	-	TRBV2	TRBJ1-6	CATQVTGQNSPLHF	TGTGCCACCCAAGTTACAGGGCAAAATTCACCCCTCCACTTT
-	-	TRBV9	TRBJ2-3	CASSAAGFTDTQYF	TGTGCCAGCAGCGCGGCAGGGTTCACAGATACGCAGTATTTT
TRBD2	-	TRBV7-9	TRBJ2-1	CASSLGPAAGDEQFF	TGTGCCAGCAGCTTAGGACCAGCAGCGGGGGATGAGCAGTTCTTC
-	-	TRBV4-1	TRBJ2-7	CASSQGRAGVGYEQYF	TGCGCCAGCAGCCAAGGACGGGCAGGGGTGGGCTACGAGCAGTACTTC
-	-	TRBV7-8	TRBJ2-7	CASSLFAVATYEQYF	TGTGCCAGCAGCTTATTTGCGGTGGCGACCTACGAGCAGTACTTC